This T cell receptor beta chain was recorded in a study of T-cell memory formation after mild COVID-19. Broader study findings: Balance between CD4 and CD8 was seen in clones contracting day 15 to 85, and a CD4+ lean was seen in later expanders.

From 5'RACE with constant-segment primers came TCR alpha and TCR beta cDNA libraries that carried sample barcodes and UMIs. TCRdb independently ran MiXCR on the 5' RACE reads; one entry per CDR3 protein. The repertoire holds about 400,000 distinct CDR3 sequences, with approximately 18% as singletons. With respect to this clonotype: Its antigen is as yet unknown.

V was shortened by 2 bases and J by 0 bases, with 12 bases between the two germline ends. The CDR3 runs to 17 residues. Germline CDR1 is SGDLS and CDR2 is YYNGEE. This receptor was obtained from a man in his late teens or twenties who had mild COVID-19 (a few samples of this study predate the infection). Cell type and time point are not known. V is TRBV9 and J is TRBJ2-6; weak D call: TRBD1 (5 bases). The sequencing input was PBMCs or a T cell subset sorted from them (not recorded which). The DNA for the CDR3 is TGTGCCAGCAGCGTCTGGCAGGGCCTCTCTGGGGCCAACGTCCTGACTTTC. It yields the protein CASSVWQGLSGANVLTF.